Each of the 20 T cell receptor beta chains below was sequenced from the same sample in a study of regulatory T cells in long-lasting Graves disease. Time point reported: newly diagnosed GD, antithyroid drugs for less than 3 months. TCR sequences were obtained from RNA taken from PBMCs. To make TCR beta libraries, researchers used iRepertoire HTBI primers and Arm-PCR of CDR3 regions. MiXCR, applied by TCRdb to the multiplex PCR reads, yields one record per CDR3 protein. The data contain under 300,000 distinct CDR3 sequences, about 17% of them singletons. This same sample was also taken into another study, of T cells in Graves' hyperthyroidism and ophthalmopathy.

This sample comprised peripheral blood mononuclear cells (PBMCs), obtained at new diagnosis, from a patient treated with antithyroid drugs. The receptors stem from a woman aged 30 to 39 with Graves disease.

V and J are TRBV25-1 and TRBJ1-1; D may be TRBD1 (5 bases). Germline CDR1 is MGHDK and CDR2 is SYGVNS. The CDR3 spans 13 residues. The V gene lost 3 bases and the J gene lost 4 bases, with 9 bases spanning the gap. CDR3 sequence (DNA): TGTGCCAGCAGTGATCGGGGGAGCACTGAAGCTTTCTTT. This translates into CASSDRGSTEAFF. The whole variable domain, remainder taken from reference TRBV25-1 and TRBJ1-1, is EADIYQTPRYLVIGTGKKITLECSQTMGHDKMYWYQQDPGMELHLIHYSYGVNSTEKGDLSSESTVSRIRTEHFPLTLESARPSHTSQYLCASSDRGSTEAFFGQGTRLTVV.

Regarding this clonotype: Since a much larger clone is just one base distant, this may be a read error. The rearrangement joins TRBV6-2 or TRBV6-3 to TRBJ2-7, with TRBD1 as a possible D gene (6 bases). CDR1 and CDR2 (germline): MNHEY, SVGEGT. V dropped 2 bases and J dropped 6 bases, with 14 bases sitting between them. The CDR3 is 14 amino acids. CDR3 sequence: CASSYDRKACEQYF. The CDR3 coding sequence is TGTGCCAGCAGTTACGACAGGAAGGCCTGCGAGCAGTACTTC.

This clonotype was counted many times. The chain employs TRBV2 and TRBJ1-5; no definite D call. The CDR3 is made up of 15 amino acids. Germline V gives CDR1 SNHLY, CDR2 FYNNEI. Trimming took off 4 bases at V and 4 bases at J, with 14 bases between the two ends. CDR3 loop: CASSVRQAGNQPQHF. The CDR3 coding sequence is TGTGCCAGCAGTGTTCGGCAGGCGGGTAATCAGCCCCAGCATTTT.

In this sample, this clonotype turned up many times. The genes are TRBV10-1 and TRBJ2-7; D perhaps matches TRBD1 (6 bases). The germline V gene has CDR1 WNHNN and CDR2 SYGVQD (reference sequence). The length of the CDR3 is 16 residues. Trimming took 4 bases from V and 3 from J, leaving 19 bases between them. CDR3 nucleotide sequence: TGCGCCAGCAGTGGGCCACCATTGAGAGGGGGCTACGAGCAGTACTTC. Translation gives CASSGPPLRGGYEQYF.

This clonotype has ten or more counts. The CDR3 protein is CASSFYTLRTHANTEAFF. DNA of the CDR3: TGTGCCAGCAGTTTCTATACCTTACGGACGCATGCGAACACTGAAGCTTTCTTT. V usage is TRBV12-3 or TRBV12-4 and J usage is TRBJ1-1; D is undetermined. The CDR3 sequence is 18 residues long. V was cut by 3 bases and J by 1 base, with 21 bases left in between.

The chain has TRBV12-3 or TRBV12-4 and TRBJ2-3; TRBD2 aligns across 8 bases. The CDR3 extends over 14 amino acids. Trimming took 5 bases from V and 2 from J; bases not matched to a gene: 3. CDR3 in amino acids: CASSGSGTTDTQYF. CDR3 coding DNA: TGTGCCAGCAGTGGTAGCGGGACCACAGATACGCAGTATTTT.

V gene TRBV25-1 combines with J gene TRBJ2-3; a possible D gene is TRBD1 (6 bases). CDR1 is MGHDK and CDR2 is SYGVNS in the germline V gene. Trimming cost V 4 bases and J 4 bases, with 18 bases left between them. CDR3 length equals 16 residues. CDR3 protein: CASSGGQIPGPDTQYF. The DNA of the CDR3 is TGTGCCAGCAGTGGTGGACAGATCCCTGGCCCAGATACGCAGTATTTT. The entire variable domain, with the rest obtained from reference TRBV25-1 and TRBJ2-3, is as follows: EADIYQTPRYLVIGTGKKITLECSQTMGHDKMYWYQQDPGMELHLIHYSYGVNSTEKGDLSSESTVSRIRTEHFPLTLESARPSHTSQYLCASSGGQIPGPDTQYFGPGTRLTVL.

This clonotype was recorded many times. V usage is TRBV6-2 or TRBV6-3 and J usage is TRBJ2-7; D is tentatively TRBD1 or TRBD2 (5 bases each). This CDR3 is 14 amino acids long. V lost 0 bases and J lost 4, with 10 bases in between. Germline assignment: CDR1 MNHEY and CDR2 SVGEGT. The chain's CDR3 is CASSYSGRNYEQYF. For the CDR3, the DNA is TGTGCCAGCAGTTACTCGGGACGGAATTACGAGCAGTACTTC.

This clonotype was picked up many times. This chain uses TRBV7-9 with TRBJ1-1, with a tentative D call TRBD1 (5 bases). This CDR3 is 16 amino acids long. The ends were cut back, 5 bases at V and 6 bases at J, with 22 bases in the middle. Germline CDR1 and CDR2: SEHNR and FQNEAQ (reference sequence). The CDR3 DNA reads TGTGCCAGCAGCCCCGCCGGGAGCCAGGGTTTGTCTGAAGCTTTCTTT. Translating gives CASSPAGSQGLSEAFF.

Concerning this clonotype itself: With a far larger clone one base away, a read error is the likely cause. The J gene is TRBJ2-1, the V gene TRBV4-1; TRBD1 matches 7 bases. The J call may be incorrect, as the DNA end agrees better with TRBJ2-5. The V gene's germline CDR1 is MGHRA and CDR2 YSYEKL. The CDR3 is 15 residues long. The CDR3 sequence: CASGQGDRDAETQYF. CDR3 DNA: TGCGCCAGCGGCCAAGGCGACAGGGACGCAGAGACCCAGTACTTC.

This clonotype was picked up many times. The V call is TRBV11-2, the J call TRBJ1-2, with 10 bases identical to TRBD1. Trimming removed 4 bases from V and 7 bases from J; junction bases left unmatched: 15. CDR3 length equals 17 residues. CDR1 is SGHAT and CDR2 is FQNNGV in the germline V gene. DNA for the CDR3: TGTGCCAGCAGCTCCATCCGGGACAGGGGTCCTCCGCCTGGCTACACCTTC. As protein: CASSSIRDRGPPPGYTF.

This clonotype was found many times. The chain is built from TRBV5-1 and TRBJ1-1; a possible D gene is TRBD1 (5 bases). This CDR3 is built from 13 residues. The ends were cut back, 4 bases at V and 8 bases at J, with 15 bases in the middle. Germline CDR1 reads SGHRS; CDR2 reads YFSETQ. CDR3 nucleotides: TGCGCCAGCAGCCACGCGTTGACAGAGGAAGCTTTCTTT. Translating gives CASSHALTEEAFF.

In its sample, this clonotype was seen a few times. V usage is TRBV6-1 and J usage is TRBJ1-3; D remains unclear. From germline, CDR1 is MNHNS and CDR2 SASEGT. Trimming removed 2 bases at V and 0 bases at J, with 20 bases between. The CDR3 has 19 residues. The CDR3 loop reads CASSEFLGGRYFSGNTIYF. CDR3 in DNA: TGTGCCAGCAGTGAATTTCTAGGTGGTCGCTATTTCTCTGGAAACACCATATATTTT.

This clonotype was seen repeatedly, ten times or more. The genes are TRBV3-1 and TRBJ2-1, with 9 bases identical to TRBD1. The ends lost 4 bases at V and 9 bases at J; junction bases unmatched: 7. Germline CDR1 LGHDT, CDR2 YNNKEL (reference sequence). CDR3 length: 14 amino acids. CDR3 in DNA: TGTGCCAGCAGCCCAGGGACAGGGCAAGTTGAGCAGTTCTTC. This sequence encodes CASSPGTGQVEQFF.

This clonotype was counted at least ten times. This CDR3 reads CASSPVRSSSYEQYF. CDR3 coding DNA: TGTGCCAGCTCACCGGTCAGGTCGAGCTCCTACGAGCAGTACTTC. The J gene is TRBJ2-7, the V gene TRBV18; D call uncertain. Germline V gene sequence: CDR1 KGHSH, CDR2 LQKENI. The V gene lost 3 bases and the J gene lost 0 bases, with 12 bases spanning the gap. The length of the CDR3 is 15 residues.

This clonotype came up many times. J is TRBJ2-2 and V is TRBV13; D is unresolved. The V end lost 2 bases, the J end lost 5 bases, and 9 bases lay between the germline ends. Germline V gene data show CDR1 as PRHDT and CDR2 as FYEKMQ (reference sequence). This CDR3 is 14 amino acids long. CDR3 loop: CASSLPQITGELFF. CDR3 coding DNA: TGTGCCAGCAGCTTACCACAGATTACCGGGGAGCTGTTTTTT.

The rearrangement uses TRBV20-1 and TRBJ2-1, with TRBD1 matching over 9 bases. The CDR3 has 17 residues. Germline CDR1 reads DFQATT; CDR2 reads SNEGSKA (reference sequence). J lost 0 bases, V lost 4 bases, and 10 bases had no gene match. As DNA, the CDR3 is TGCAGTGCTACGACCGGGACAGGGAGGAGCTCCTACAATGAGCAGTTCTTC. As protein: CSATTGTGRSSYNEQFF.

On this clonotype: This sequence is one base from a far larger clone and is likely a read error. This chain's CDR3 is CASSQDDGNEQYF. DNA of the CDR3: TGTGCCAGCAGCCAAGATGACGGCAATGAGCAGTACTTC. V is TRBV3-1 and J is TRBJ2-4; D uncertain. The V gene lost 0 bases and the J gene lost 13 bases, with 13 bases spanning the gap. The CDR3 extends over 13 amino acids. The germline CDR1 and CDR2 sequences are LGHDT and YNNKEL (reference sequence).

The table lists this clonotype with many counts. The chain couples TRBV3-1 to TRBJ1-6, with D unclear. The CDR3 runs to 15 residues. Trimming removed 0 bases at V and 12 bases at J, with 15 bases between. Germline CDR1 LGHDT, CDR2 YNNKEL (reference sequence). The CDR3 DNA reads TGTGCCAGCAGCCAAGATGTTGCCTCCGCTCTACCCCTCCACTTT. Amino acids: CASSQDVASALPLHF.

This clonotype was picked up many times. This chain joins TRBV7-2 and TRBJ1-1, with 10 bases lining up with TRBD1. The germline V gene has CDR1 SGHTA and CDR2 FQGNSA. This CDR3 comprises 20 residues. V lost 3 bases to trimming and J lost 3 bases; unmatched junction nucleotides: 19. The CDR3 is CASSFRPPGQGFVSDTEAFF. In DNA, the CDR3 is TGTGCCAGCAGCTTCCGACCGCCGGGACAGGGGTTTGTGTCGGACACTGAAGCTTTCTTT.